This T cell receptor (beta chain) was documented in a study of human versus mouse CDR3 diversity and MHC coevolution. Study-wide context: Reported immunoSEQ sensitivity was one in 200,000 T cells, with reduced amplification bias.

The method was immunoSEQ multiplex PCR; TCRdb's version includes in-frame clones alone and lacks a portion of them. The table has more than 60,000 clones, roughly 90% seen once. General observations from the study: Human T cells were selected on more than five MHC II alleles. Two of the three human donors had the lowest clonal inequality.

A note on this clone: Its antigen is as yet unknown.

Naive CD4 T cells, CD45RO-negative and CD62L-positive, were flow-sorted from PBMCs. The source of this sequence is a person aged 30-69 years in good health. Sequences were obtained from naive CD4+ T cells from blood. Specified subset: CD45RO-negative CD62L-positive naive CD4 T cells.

The CDR3 nucleotides are TGTGCCATCAGTGAGCTAGCGGAGAGCTCCTACAATGAGCAGTTCTTC. Translating it yields CAISELAESSYNEQFF. The V call is TRBV10-3, the J call TRBJ2-1, with 7 bases that match TRBD2. CDR3 length: 16 amino acids. The germline gives CDR1 ENHRY, CDR2 SYGVKD. The trim removed 2 bases at V and 0 bases at J, leaving 4 bases unmatched.